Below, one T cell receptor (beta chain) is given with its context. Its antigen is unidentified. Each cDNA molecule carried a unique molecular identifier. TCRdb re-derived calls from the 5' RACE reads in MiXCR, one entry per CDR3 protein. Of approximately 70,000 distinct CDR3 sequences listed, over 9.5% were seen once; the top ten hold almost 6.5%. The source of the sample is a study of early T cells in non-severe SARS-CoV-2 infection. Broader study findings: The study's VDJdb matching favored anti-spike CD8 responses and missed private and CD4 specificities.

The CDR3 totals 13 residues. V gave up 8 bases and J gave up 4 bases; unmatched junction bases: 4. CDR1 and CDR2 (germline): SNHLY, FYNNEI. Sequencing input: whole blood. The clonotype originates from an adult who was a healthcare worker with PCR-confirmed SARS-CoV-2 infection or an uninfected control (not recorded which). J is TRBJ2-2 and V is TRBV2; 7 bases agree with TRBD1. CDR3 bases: TGTGCCAGCGAGAGGGGGCCCACCGGGGAGCTGTTTTTT. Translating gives CASERGPTGELFF.